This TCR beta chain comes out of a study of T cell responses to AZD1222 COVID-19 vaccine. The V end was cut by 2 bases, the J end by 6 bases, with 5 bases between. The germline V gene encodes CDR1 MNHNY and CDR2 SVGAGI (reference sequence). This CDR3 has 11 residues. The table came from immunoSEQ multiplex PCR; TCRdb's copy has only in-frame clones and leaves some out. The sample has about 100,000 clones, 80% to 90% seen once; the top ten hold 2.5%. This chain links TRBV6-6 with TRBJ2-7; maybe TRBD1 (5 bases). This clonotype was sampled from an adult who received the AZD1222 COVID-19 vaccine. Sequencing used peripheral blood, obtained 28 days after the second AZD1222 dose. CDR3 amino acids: CASSYGAEQYF. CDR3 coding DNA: TGTGCCAGCAGTTACGGGGCCGAGCAGTACTTC.